Given below is one T cell receptor beta chain in context. The antigen it recognizes is unknown. Base qualities were left out, and no much larger clone turns up one base away. This entry belongs to a study of regulatory T cells in long-lasting Graves disease (dated by TCRdb to the early 2020s). About the investigation overall: Persistent Graves' disease was defined as persistently positive TSH receptor autoantibodies together with antithyroid drug treatment for over 5 years. The study took place in China and was registered as a clinical trial. This study used TCR sequencing and RNA sequencing of peripheral blood to compare persistent Graves' disease patients against newly diagnosed Graves' disease patients. TCR sequencing covered around 13 persistent and approximately 20 newly diagnosed Graves' disease patients, some 33 samples in total. Antithyroid drugs had been taken for approximately ten years on average by persistent Graves' disease patients in the clinical cohort. What the work shows at the level of the full study, not this receptor alone: Compared with newly diagnosed patients, persistent Graves' disease patients had lower TCR Shannon entropy and fewer highly expanded clones, which suggests clonal expansion. Sequencing and analysis were limited to the TCR beta chain. Persistent patients shared more public clonotypes among themselves (around 3,000) than newly diagnosed patients did (more than 950). The small sample size was acknowledged by the authors as a limitation that may reduce accuracy. The study examined only peripheral blood because the primary lesion, thyroid tissue, could not be accessed.

In the paper's terms, the time point label means: persistent/refractory GD, antithyroid drugs over 5 years with positive TRAb. RNA was extracted from PBMCs in TRIzol for both TCR sequencing and RNA sequencing. The diagnosis of Graves' disease followed American Thyroid Association guidelines. The patients came from an endocrinology department in Xi'an, China. Each patient gave approximately 8.8 milliliters of peripheral blood, collected in an EDTA anticoagulant tube. Ficoll Paque Plus density gradient separation was used to isolate PBMCs, and no further T cell sorting was done. An Agilent 2100 Bioanalyzer and agarose gel were used to assess RNA quality, and a NanoDrop 2000 was used to measure RNA concentration. Library preparation used multiplex PCR. The reads were generated on an Illumina HiSeq 4000. iRepertoire HTBI primers and Arm-PCR amplification of CDR3 regions were used to construct TCR beta libraries. Before sequencing, the PCR products underwent gel purification. The authors' pipeline ran thus. Across samples, 60 to 80 TRBV and 13 to 15 TRBJ segments were identified and used for gene usage analysis of CDR3 amino acid clonotypes. Filtered high-quality paired reads were merged into contigs using COPE and FqMerger. BLAST was used to align contigs to IMGT TRBV, TRBD and TRBJ reference genes, with CDR3 defined following IMGT. Clonotypes above 0.1% frequency were classified as highly expanded clones. Shannon entropy served as the measure of repertoire diversity, while the Gini coefficient captured V-J evenness. Clonotypes shared by more than one individual were considered public. TCRdb reprocessing: public reads trimmed at Q25 with fastp, clones called with MiXCR, in-frame beta chains kept. Each entry is one CDR3 protein sequence, shown with its most common DNA and genes. For this entry, the V and J calls and clone size follow TCRdb and not the study's own pipeline. In this sample the table shows a few hundred thousand distinct CDR3 sequences, roughly 20% of which occur a single time. Under 35% of the sample belongs to the ten largest clones.

The sequence was collected from a woman between 40 and 50 years old with Graves disease. Donor details come from another sample of the same person, matched by shared clones. The material sequenced was peripheral blood mononuclear cells (PBMCs), taken when the disease was refractory, from a patient treated with antithyroid drugs.

In nucleotides, the sequence is TGTGCCAGCAGCTTTTCATCCTCGACAGTATCGAACACCGGGGAGCTGTTTTTT. The resulting protein is CASSFSSSTVSNTGELFF. The sequence links TRBV11-2 to TRBJ2-2; the best D guess is TRBD1, with 5 bases matching. CDR3 length: 18 amino acids, cysteine to phenylalanine. Just CDR3 DNA is preserved here, 54 bases in frame from base 1. V is shortened by 3 bases, J by 0 bases, and the region joining them spans 17 bases. From the germline V gene, CDR1 is SGHAT and CDR2 is FQNNGV.